This T cell receptor beta chain was sequenced in a study of cytomegalovirus exposure and HLA in healthy donors. Study-level background: Genetic ancestry analysis placed around four fifths of the 400 or so donors that were genotyped in the Caucasian-associated cluster.

This clone has just one count. Its antigen is still unknown. Study results and limitations: Per published accounts, TCR beta sequences correctly predicted the HLA-A and HLA-B alleles of most subjects.

The CDR3 is made up of 16 amino acids. Germline V gene sequence: CDR1 SGHVS, CDR2 FNYEAQ. V dropped 5 bases and J dropped 5; count of bases not matched to a gene: 14. The PCR used 60 Vbeta and 13 Jbeta primers. TCRdb's copy holds only in-frame clones and misses some; the assay was immunoSEQ multiplex PCR. The data show around 140,000 clones, around 78% seen once. The rearrangement uses TRBV7-6 and TRBJ2-5, with 7 bases aligning to TRBD2. This receptor was identified in a woman between 35 and 50 years old in good health and CMV-seropositive. Input material: PBMCs. CDR3 DNA sequence: TGTGCCAGCAGCCCTTTCCGCTCTAGCGGTCCGGAGACCCAGTACTTC. Translation gives CASSPFRSSGPETQYF.